Following are 5 T cell receptor beta chains from one sample sequenced in a study of preoperative IRX-2 immunotherapy in early breast cancer. Treatment meaning: preoperative locoregional IRX-2 cytokine immunotherapy. Here immunoSEQ multiplex PCR was the method, and the copy in TCRdb shows in-frame clones only, minus some. This sample has 3,700 or so clones, with roughly two thirds found just once. Sample: tumor tissue, taken after IRX-2 immunotherapy. These receptors originate from a human donor with breast cancer.

This chain connects TRBV19 to TRBJ1-5; D possibly corresponds to TRBD1 (5 bases). CDR1 and CDR2 (germline): LNHDA, SQIVND (reference sequence). V was pared by 10 bases and J by 0 bases, with 16 bases between. The CDR3 runs 15 residues. The CDR3 sequence: CATSGADYSNQPQHF. DNA of the CDR3: TGTGCCACCAGTGGGGCAGATTATAGCAATCAGCCCCAGCATTTT. Combining the CDR3 with reference TRBV19 and TRBJ1-5 gives the whole variable domain DGGITQSPKYLFRKEGQNVTLSCEQNLNHDAMYWYRQDPGQGLRLIYYSQIVNDFQKGDIAEGYSVSREKKESFPLTVTSAQKNPTAFYLCATSGADYSNQPQHFGDGTRLSIL.

This clone was counted a few times. The chain combines TRBV30 with TRBJ2-3, with D possibly matching TRBD2 (5 bases). Germline CDR1 is GTSNPN and CDR2 is SVGIG (reference sequence). The CDR3 has 14 residues. The V end was cut by 3 bases, the J end by 5 bases, with 15 bases between. The CDR3 reads CAWSQRLSGDTQYF. The CDR3 DNA follows: TGTGCCTGGAGCCAGCGGTTATCAGGAGATACGCAGTATTTT.

Worth noting for this clone: The identical CDR3 is also encoded by other nucleotide sequences in the sample. The chain has TRBV28 and TRBJ2-2; D gene unclear. CDR1 is MDHEN and CDR2 is SYDVKM in the germline V gene. V lost 6 bases to trimming and J lost 2 bases, with 13 bases between them. CDR3 length equals 15 residues. The CDR3 DNA is TGTGCCAGCAGCCCCGGTACCCCTAACACCGGGGAGCTGTTTTTT. Translating it yields CASSPGTPNTGELFF. Full variable domain (rest looked up from reference TRBV28 and TRBJ2-2): DVKVTQSSRYLVKRTGEKVFLECVQDMDHENMFWYRQDPGLGLRLIYFSYDVKMKEKGDIPEGYSVSREKKERFSLILESASTNQTSMYLCASSPGTPNTGELFFGEGSRLTVL.

The chain employs TRBV19 and TRBJ1-3; 7 nucleotides align to TRBD1. Trimming removed 6 bases from V and 2 bases from J; junction bases left unmatched: 7. The CDR3 sequence is 15 residues long. Germline V gene data show CDR1 as LNHDA and CDR2 as SQIVND (reference sequence). CDR3 residues: CASSEPGQPGNTIYF. Written as DNA, the CDR3 is TGTGCCAGTAGCGAACCGGGACAGCCTGGAAACACCATATATTTT.

CDR3 nucleotide sequence: TGTGCCAGCAGCCCAGTGGGGGGAGAAGGTGGTACGCAGTATTTT. This codes for CASSPVGGEGGTQYF. The V gene is TRBV28, the J gene TRBJ2-3; weak D call: TRBD2 (6 bases). This CDR3 contains 15 residues. Trimming pared 6 bases from V and 8 bases from J, leaving 21 bases between. Germline CDR1 MDHEN, CDR2 SYDVKM.